This TCR beta chain was profiled in a study of shared clonotypes between healthy human individuals. Deletions cut 5 bases from V and 7 bases from J, with 15 bases between. Germline CDR1 SGHRS, CDR2 YFSETQ. The CDR3 is made up of 13 amino acids. To note about this clone: Its antigen is unknown.

The study, taken as a whole, reports: As a rule, naive subsets had a larger estimated richness than memory subsets.

Measured with immunoSEQ multiplex PCR; TCRdb has only the in-frame clones, and not every one. The table has roughly 1 million clones, 75% seen once. The material sequenced was memory CD4+ T cells sorted from blood. Subset meaning: CD45RA-negative fraction. The chain recombines TRBV5-1 with TRBJ1-2; D remains unclear. The clonotype was recovered from a man between 18 and 35 years old in good health. The CDR3 here is CASRREEGVGYTF. DNA of the CDR3: TGCGCCAGCAGGCGGGAGGAGGGCGTTGGCTACACCTTC.